The 10 T cell receptor beta chains given below trace back to one sample, sequenced in a study of human T cells and chemical hapten exposure (dated by TCRdb to the early 2020s). The library was obtained by RACE. Reads for this sample came from a NextSeq 500. TCRdb cleaned the public reads at Q25 with fastp, built clones with MiXCR and kept in-frame beta chains. Rows with one shared CDR3 protein collapse into an entry with the most common genes and DNA. The sample includes 85,000 to 100,000 distinct CDR3 sequences, with roughly an eighth observed a single time. Together, the top ten hold approximately 2.1% of the sample. The time point label on this specimen signifies: patch test 1, 2 weeks after DPC sensitization. The treatment or condition label corresponds to: therapeutic diphenylcyclopropenone sensitization with weekly scalp DPC. Sequenced here: whole blood, sampled in connection with sensitization to the hapten diphenylcyclopropenone (DPC). The source of these receptors is a middle-aged woman with alopecia areata. Some clones in this sample may be carry-over from other donors' samples.

The chain is built from TRBV6-1 and TRBJ1-1; D not resolved. Germline loops: CDR1 MNHNS, CDR2 SASEGT. The CDR3 is 16 residues long. The V and J ends lost 7 bases and 1 base respectively, with 19 bases between them. CDR3 DNA: TGTGCCAGCATCAGGATTAGGGTAATCCAGAACACTGAAGCTTTCTTT. Residues: CASIRIRVIQNTEAFF.

The chain couples TRBV7-2 to TRBJ1-4; 8 nucleotides match TRBD1. Trimming removed 5 bases from V and 7 bases from J; junction bases left unmatched: 6. This CDR3 spans 14 amino acids. CDR1 and CDR2 (germline): SGHTA, FQGNSA. CDR3: CASSPTGGSEKLFF. As DNA, the CDR3 is TGTGCCAGCAGCCCTACAGGGGGAAGTGAAAAACTGTTTTTT.

This sequence joins TRBV29-1 and TRBJ2-7; 10 positions match TRBD2. The CDR3 is 13 amino acids. The trim removed 5 bases at V and 1 base at J, leaving 2 bases unmatched. Per the germline V gene, CDR1 is SQVTM and CDR2 is ANQGSEA. The CDR3 nucleotides are TGCAGCGTTCGGACTAGCGGTTCCTACGAGCAGTACTTC. It is translated as CSVRTSGSYEQYF.

J is TRBJ2-2 and V is TRBV4-2; D is unclear. V lost 4 bases and J lost 0, with 12 bases in between. This CDR3 contains 16 residues. Germline loops: CDR1 LGHNA, CDR2 YNFKEQ. DNA of the CDR3: TGTGCCAGCAGCCTGGAGACCGCGACGAACACCGGGGAGCTGTTTTTT. This sequence encodes CASSLETATNTGELFF.

This clonotype occurred many times. The gene calls are TRBV20-1 and TRBJ2-7; D is uncertain. This CDR3 region has 12 residues. CDR1 DFQATT and CDR2 SNEGSKA come from the germline V gene (reference sequence). V shed 2 bases and J shed 7 bases, with 12 bases lying between them. The CDR3 loop is CSARFRWGEQYF. The CDR3 DNA reads as TGCAGTGCTAGATTTAGGTGGGGTGAGCAGTACTTC.

In this sample, this clonotype turned up many times. V usage is TRBV4-1 and J usage is TRBJ1-5; no reliable D call. The CDR3 spans 16 residues. The V gene lost 0 bases and the J gene lost 2 bases, with 11 bases spanning the gap. Germline V gene sequence: CDR1 MGHRA, CDR2 YSYEKL. CDR3 sequence: CASSQEVWGGNQPQHF. CDR3 nucleotides: TGCGCCAGCAGCCAAGAAGTGTGGGGTGGCAATCAGCCCCAGCATTTT.

This clonotype was detected ten times or more. The chain couples TRBV30 to TRBJ2-5; 8 bases align to TRBD2. The CDR3 has 16 amino acids. Trimming removed 0 bases from V and 5 bases from J; junction bases left unmatched: 11. CDR1 is GTSNPN, CDR2 SVGIG, per germline (reference sequence). In DNA form, the CDR3 reads TGTGCCTGGAGTGTTCCGGGACGCGGGAGGTTGGAGACCCAGTACTTC. Amino acids: CAWSVPGRGRLETQYF.

This clonotype was recorded at least ten times. The V gene is TRBV4-3, the J gene TRBJ2-2; 7 bases are shared with TRBD2. Trimming at V came to 1 base and at J to 0 bases, leaving 2 bases not matched to a gene. Germline V gene sequence: CDR1 LGHNA, CDR2 YSLEER. The CDR3 spans 16 residues. CDR3 in amino acids: CASSQAGTTNTGELFF. The CDR3 region has the DNA TGCGCCAGCAGCCAAGCCGGGACTACGAACACCGGGGAGCTGTTTTTT.

This clonotype was detected ten times or more. V and J are TRBV6-2 or TRBV6-3 and TRBJ1-2; D gene unclear. Per germline, CDR1 MNHEY and CDR2 SVGEGT. Trimming removed 2 bases from V and 7 bases from J, with 8 bases in between. The CDR3 has 12 amino acids. The CDR3 loop reads CASSYNTGGYTF. The CDR3 DNA reads TGTGCCAGCAGTTACAACACCGGTGGCTACACCTTC.

The chain carries TRBV28 and TRBJ2-2; D not certain. CDR3 length: 12 amino acids. The germline V and J ends were trimmed by 7 bases and 1 base, with 4 bases remaining between them. Per the germline V gene, CDR1 is MDHEN and CDR2 is SYDVKM. The CDR3 loop is CASTWNTGELFF. CDR3 bases: TGTGCCAGCACATGGAACACCGGGGAGCTGTTTTTT.